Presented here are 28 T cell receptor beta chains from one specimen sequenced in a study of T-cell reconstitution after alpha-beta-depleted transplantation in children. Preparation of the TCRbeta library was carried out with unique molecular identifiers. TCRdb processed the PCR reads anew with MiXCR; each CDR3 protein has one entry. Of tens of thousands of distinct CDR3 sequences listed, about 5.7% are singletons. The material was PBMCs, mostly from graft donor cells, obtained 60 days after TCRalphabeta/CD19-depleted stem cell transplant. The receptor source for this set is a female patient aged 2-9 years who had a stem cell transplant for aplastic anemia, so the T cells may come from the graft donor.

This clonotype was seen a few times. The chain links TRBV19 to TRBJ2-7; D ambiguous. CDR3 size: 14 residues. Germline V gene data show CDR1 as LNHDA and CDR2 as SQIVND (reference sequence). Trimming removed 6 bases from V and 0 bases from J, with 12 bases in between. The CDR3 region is CASSFDKFSYEQYF. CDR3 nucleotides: TGTGCCAGTAGCTTTGACAAGTTCTCCTACGAGCAGTACTTC.

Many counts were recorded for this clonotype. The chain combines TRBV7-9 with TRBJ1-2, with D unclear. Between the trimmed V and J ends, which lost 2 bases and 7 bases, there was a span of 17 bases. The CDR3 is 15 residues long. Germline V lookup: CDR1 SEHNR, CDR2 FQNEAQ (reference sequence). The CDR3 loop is CASSLTWDLVSGYTF. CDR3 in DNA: TGTGCCAGCAGCTTAACGTGGGATCTTGTGAGTGGCTACACCTTC.

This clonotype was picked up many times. Here the CDR3 DNA reads TGTGCCAGCAGTTTAAGCGGGGGGATCTACAATGAGCAGTTCTTC. Translation: CASSLSGGIYNEQFF. This chain connects TRBV12-3 or TRBV12-4 to TRBJ2-1; 9 nucleotides align to TRBD2. CDR3 length equals 15 residues. Trimming removed 2 bases from V and 3 bases from J; junction bases left unmatched: 2.

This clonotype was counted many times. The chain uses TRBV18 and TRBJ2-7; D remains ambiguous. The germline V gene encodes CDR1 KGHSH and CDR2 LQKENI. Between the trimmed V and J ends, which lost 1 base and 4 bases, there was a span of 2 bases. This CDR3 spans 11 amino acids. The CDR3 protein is CASSPLYEQYV. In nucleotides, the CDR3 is TGTGCCAGCTCACCACTTTACGAGCAGTACGTC.

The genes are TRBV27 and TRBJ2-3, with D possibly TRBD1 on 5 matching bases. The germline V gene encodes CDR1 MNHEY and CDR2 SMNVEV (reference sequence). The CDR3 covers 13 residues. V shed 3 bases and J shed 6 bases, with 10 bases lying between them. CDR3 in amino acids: CASSFTGGDTQYF. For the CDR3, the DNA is TGTGCCAGCAGTTTCACAGGTGGGGATACGCAGTATTTT.

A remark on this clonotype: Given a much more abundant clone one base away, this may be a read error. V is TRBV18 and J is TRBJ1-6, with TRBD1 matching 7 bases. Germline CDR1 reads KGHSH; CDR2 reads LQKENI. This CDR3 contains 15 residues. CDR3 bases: TGTGCCAGCTCCCTCGACGACAGGGCTAATTCACCCCTCCGCTTT. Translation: CASSLDDRANSPLRF.

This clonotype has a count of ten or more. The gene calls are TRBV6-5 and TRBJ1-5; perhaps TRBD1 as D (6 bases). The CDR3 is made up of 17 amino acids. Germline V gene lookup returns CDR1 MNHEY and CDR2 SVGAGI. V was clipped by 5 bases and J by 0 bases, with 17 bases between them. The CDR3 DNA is TGTGCCAGCAGTCCAACAGGGATGGGTTATAGCAATCAGCCCCAGCATTTT. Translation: CASSPTGMGYSNQPQHF.

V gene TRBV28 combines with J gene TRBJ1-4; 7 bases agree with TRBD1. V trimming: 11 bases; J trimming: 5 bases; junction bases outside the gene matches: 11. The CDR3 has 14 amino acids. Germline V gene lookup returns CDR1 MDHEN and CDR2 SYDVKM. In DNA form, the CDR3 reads TGTGCCGGACAGGAGAAAGGGTTAAATGAAAAACTGTTTTTT. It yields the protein CAGQEKGLNEKLFF.

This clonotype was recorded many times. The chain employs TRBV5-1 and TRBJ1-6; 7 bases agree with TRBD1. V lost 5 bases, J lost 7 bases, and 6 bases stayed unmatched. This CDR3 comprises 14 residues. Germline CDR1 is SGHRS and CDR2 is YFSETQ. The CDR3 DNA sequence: TGCGCCAGCAGTGGAAGACAGGGAAATTCACCCCTCCACTTT. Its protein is CASSGRQGNSPLHF.

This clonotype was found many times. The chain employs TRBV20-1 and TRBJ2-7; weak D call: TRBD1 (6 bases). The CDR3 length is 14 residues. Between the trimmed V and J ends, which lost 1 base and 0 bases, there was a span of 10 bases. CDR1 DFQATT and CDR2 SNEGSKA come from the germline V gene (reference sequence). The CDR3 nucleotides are TGCAGTGCTAGAGCGGTACAGGGCTCCTACGAGCAGTACTTC. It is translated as CSARAVQGSYEQYF.

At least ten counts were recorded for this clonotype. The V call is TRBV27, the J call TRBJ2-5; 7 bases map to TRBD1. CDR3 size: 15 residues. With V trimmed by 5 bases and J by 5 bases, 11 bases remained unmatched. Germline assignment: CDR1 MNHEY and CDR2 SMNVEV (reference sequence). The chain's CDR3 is CASSVTRGPRETQYF. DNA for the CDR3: TGTGCCAGCAGTGTTACGAGGGGGCCTCGGGAGACCCAGTACTTC.

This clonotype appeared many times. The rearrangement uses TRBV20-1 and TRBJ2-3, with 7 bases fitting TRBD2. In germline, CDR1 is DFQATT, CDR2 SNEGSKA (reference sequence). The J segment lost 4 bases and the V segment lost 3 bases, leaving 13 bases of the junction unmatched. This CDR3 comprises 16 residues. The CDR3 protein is CSASAHGGSIADTQYF. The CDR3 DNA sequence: TGCAGTGCTAGTGCTCATGGCGGGAGCATCGCAGATACGCAGTATTTT.

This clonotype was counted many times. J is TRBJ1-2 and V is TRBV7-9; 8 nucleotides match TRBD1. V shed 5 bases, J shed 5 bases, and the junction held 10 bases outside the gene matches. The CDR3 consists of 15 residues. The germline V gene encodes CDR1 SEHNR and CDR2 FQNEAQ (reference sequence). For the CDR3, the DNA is TGTGCCAGCAGCCTCGCATACAGGGGGAGATATGGCTACACCTTC. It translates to CASSLAYRGRYGYTF.

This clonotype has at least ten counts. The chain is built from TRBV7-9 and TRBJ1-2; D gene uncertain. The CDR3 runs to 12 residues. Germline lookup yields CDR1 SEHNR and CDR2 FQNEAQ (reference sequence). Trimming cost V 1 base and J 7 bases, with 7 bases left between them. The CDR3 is CASSLDRTGYTF. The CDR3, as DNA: TGTGCCAGCAGCTTAGACAGAACTGGCTACACCTTC. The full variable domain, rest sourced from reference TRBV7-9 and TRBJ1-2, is DTGVSQNPRHKITKRGQNVTFRCDPISEHNRLYWYRQTLGQGPEFLTYFQNEAQLEKSRLLSDRFSAERPKGSFSTLEIQRTEQGDSAMYLCASSLDRTGYTFGSGTRLTVV.

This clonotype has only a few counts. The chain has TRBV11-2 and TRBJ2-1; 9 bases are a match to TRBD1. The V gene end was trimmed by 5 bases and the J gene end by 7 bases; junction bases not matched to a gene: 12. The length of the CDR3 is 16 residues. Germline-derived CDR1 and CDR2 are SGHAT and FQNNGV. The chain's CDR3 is CASSPTHRGRRNEQFF. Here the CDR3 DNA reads TGTGCCAGCAGCCCAACTCACAGGGGGCGTAGGAATGAGCAGTTCTTC.

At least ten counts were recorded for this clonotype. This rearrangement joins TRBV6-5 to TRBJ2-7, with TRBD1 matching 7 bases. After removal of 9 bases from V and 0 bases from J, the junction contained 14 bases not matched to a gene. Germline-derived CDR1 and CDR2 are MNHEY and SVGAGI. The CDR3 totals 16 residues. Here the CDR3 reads CARRPGHRGSSYEQYF. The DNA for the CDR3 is TGTGCCAGGCGACCGGGCCACAGGGGTAGCTCCTACGAGCAGTACTTC.

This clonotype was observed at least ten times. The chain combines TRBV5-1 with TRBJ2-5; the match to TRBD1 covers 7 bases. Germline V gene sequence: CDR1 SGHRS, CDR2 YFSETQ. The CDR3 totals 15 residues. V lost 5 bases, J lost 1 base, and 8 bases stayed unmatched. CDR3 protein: CASREQGQPQETQYF. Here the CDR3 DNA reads TGCGCCAGCAGGGAGCAGGGACAGCCCCAAGAGACCCAGTACTTC.

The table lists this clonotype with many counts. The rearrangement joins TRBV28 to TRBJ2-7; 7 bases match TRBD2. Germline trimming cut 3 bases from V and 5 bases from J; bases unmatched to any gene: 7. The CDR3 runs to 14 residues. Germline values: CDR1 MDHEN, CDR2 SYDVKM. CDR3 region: CASSLPGLDHEQYF. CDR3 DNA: TGTGCCAGCAGTTTGCCCGGACTAGATCACGAGCAGTACTTC.

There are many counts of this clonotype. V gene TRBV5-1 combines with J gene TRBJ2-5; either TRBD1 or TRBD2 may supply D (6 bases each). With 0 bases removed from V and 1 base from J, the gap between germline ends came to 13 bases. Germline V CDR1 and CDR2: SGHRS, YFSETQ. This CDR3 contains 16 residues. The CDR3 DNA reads TGCGCCAGCAGCTTGGGACTAGGGGGTTTCCAAGAGACCCAGTACTTC. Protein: CASSLGLGGFQETQYF. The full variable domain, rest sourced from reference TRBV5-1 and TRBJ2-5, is KAGVTQTPRYLIKTRGQQVTLSCSPISGHRSVSWYQQTPGQGLQFLFEYFSETQRNKGNFPGRFSGRQFSNSRSEMNVSTLELGDSALYLCASSLGLGGFQETQYFGPGTRLLVL.

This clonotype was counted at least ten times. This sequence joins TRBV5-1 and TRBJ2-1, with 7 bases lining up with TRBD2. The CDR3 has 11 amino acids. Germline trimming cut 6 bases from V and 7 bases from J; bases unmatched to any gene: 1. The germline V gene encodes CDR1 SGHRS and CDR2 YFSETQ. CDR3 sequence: CASMRENEQFF. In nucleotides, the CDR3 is TGCGCCAGCATGCGGGAGAATGAGCAGTTCTTC.

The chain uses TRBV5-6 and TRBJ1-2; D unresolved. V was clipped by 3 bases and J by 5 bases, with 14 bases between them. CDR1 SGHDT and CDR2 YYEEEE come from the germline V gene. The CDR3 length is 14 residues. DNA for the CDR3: TGTGCCAGCAGCTACCCCGGGCCCTCTTATGGCTACACCTTC. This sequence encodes CASSYPGPSYGYTF. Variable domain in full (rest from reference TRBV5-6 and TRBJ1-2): DAGVTQSPTHLIKTRGQQVTLRCSPKSGHDTVSWYQQALGQGPQFIFQYYEEEERQRGNFPDRFSGHQFPNYSSELNVNALLLGDSALYLCASSYPGPSYGYTFGSGTRLTVV.

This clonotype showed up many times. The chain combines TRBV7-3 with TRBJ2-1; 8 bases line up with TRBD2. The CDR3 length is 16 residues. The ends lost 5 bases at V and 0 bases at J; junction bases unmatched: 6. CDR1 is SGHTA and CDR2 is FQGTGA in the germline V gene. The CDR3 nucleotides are TGTGCCAGCAGCACCTCGGGGGGGAGCTCCTACAATGAGCAGTTCTTC. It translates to CASSTSGGSSYNEQFF.

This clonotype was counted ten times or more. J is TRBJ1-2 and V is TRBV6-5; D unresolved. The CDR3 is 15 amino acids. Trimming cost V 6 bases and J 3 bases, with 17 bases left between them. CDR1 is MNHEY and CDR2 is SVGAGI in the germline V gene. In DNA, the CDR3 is TGTGCCAGCAGCCTAATGTTCCCCAGCTACTATGGCTACACCTTC. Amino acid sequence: CASSLMFPSYYGYTF.

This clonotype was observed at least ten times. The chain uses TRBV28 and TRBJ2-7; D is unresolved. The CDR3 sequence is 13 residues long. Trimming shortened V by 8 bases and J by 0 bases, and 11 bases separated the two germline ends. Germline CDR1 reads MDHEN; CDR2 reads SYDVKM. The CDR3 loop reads CASCLGSSYEQYF. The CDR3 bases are TGTGCCAGCTGCCTCGGAAGCTCCTACGAGCAGTACTTC.

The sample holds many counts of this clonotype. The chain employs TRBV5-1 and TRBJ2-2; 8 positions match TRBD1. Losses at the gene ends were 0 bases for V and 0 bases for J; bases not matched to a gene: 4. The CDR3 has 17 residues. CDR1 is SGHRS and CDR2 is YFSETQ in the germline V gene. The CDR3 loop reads CASSLGAGGPNTGELFF. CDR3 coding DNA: TGCGCCAGCAGCTTGGGAGCAGGGGGCCCGAACACCGGGGAGCTGTTTTTT.

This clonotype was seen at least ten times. CDR3: CASSIEGSGNEQFF. Here the CDR3 DNA reads TGTGCCAGCAGCATTGAGGGGAGTGGCAATGAGCAGTTCTTC. The gene calls are TRBV7-9 and TRBJ2-1; D may be TRBD1 or TRBD2 (5 bases each). The germline V gene has CDR1 SEHNR and CDR2 FQNEAQ (reference sequence). Trimming stripped 5 bases from V and 6 bases from J, with 14 bases between. The CDR3 has 14 amino acids. The full variable domain, completed using reference TRBV7-9 and TRBJ2-1, is DTGVSQNPRHKITKRGQNVTFRCDPISEHNRLYWYRQTLGQGPEFLTYFQNEAQLEKSRLLSDRFSAERPKGSFSTLEIQRTEQGDSAMYLCASSIEGSGNEQFFGPGTRLTVL.

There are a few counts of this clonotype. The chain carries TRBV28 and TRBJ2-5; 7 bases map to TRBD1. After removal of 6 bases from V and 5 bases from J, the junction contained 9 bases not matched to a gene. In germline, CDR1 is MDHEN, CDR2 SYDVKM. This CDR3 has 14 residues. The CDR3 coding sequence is TGTGCCAGCAGGAATAGAACAGGGGATGAGACCCAGTACTTC. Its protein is CASRNRTGDETQYF.

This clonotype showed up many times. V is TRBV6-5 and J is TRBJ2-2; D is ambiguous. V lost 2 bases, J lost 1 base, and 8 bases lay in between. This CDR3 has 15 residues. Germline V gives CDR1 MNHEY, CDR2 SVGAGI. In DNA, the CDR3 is TGTGCCAGCAGTTACAGAGCATTGAACACCGGGGAGCTGTTTTTT. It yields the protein CASSYRALNTGELFF.